The clone carrying this T cell receptor (beta chain) has only one observation. The genomic DNA of each subset was split evenly across several immunoSEQ plates. In the sorted-subset replicate PCRs, about 200 ng DNA, 25,000 to 35,000 T cell genomes, was used. TCRdb's table, derived via immunoSEQ multiplex PCR, lists solely in-frame clones and lacks some. The sample carries over a million clones, roughly 96% recorded once. This entry comes from a study of shared clonotypes between healthy human individuals. The specimen sequenced was naive CD4+ T cells sorted from blood. The subset: CD45RA+ positively selected. The sequence derives from a young man in good health.

CDR3 DNA: TGTGCCAGCTCACCCGGGACGAAGGGGCAGCCCCAGCATTTT. Translation: CASSPGTKGQPQHF. J is TRBJ1-5 and V is TRBV18, with D perhaps matching TRBD1 (5 bases). CDR3 length: 14 amino acids. V gave up 3 bases and J gave up 7 bases, with 13 bases separating them. Germline-derived CDR1 and CDR2 are KGHSH and LQKENI.